This T cell receptor beta chain comes out of a study of blood T cell repertoires in COVID-19. Study details: Acute and convalescent COVID-19 samples came from the United States, Italy and Spain. From T cells, B-cell-depleted T cells, or PBMCs came the material, which was cDNA or gDNA.

Original processing methods: How many nucleated cells were present was estimated from reference gene primer amplification. TCRdb's copy holds only in-frame clones and misses some; the assay was immunoSEQ multiplex PCR. D and trimming were read from the DNA, whereas the V and J calls and clone size are those reported in that table. The sample shows roughly 45,000 clones, approximately 84% of them seen only once. Per germline, CDR1 SGHRS and CDR2 YFSETQ. This CDR3 contains 16 residues. The ends lost 0 bases at V and 4 bases at J; junction bases unmatched: 9. The specimen was peripheral blood. This clonotype was sampled from a man aged 45-65 years with active COVID-19. The chain carries TRBV5-1 and TRBJ2-5, with TRBD1 identical over 7 bases. The CDR3 region has the DNA TGCGCCAGCAGCTTGGGGGGACAGCCGATAGGAGAGACCCAGTACTTC. This encodes CASSLGGQPIGETQYF.